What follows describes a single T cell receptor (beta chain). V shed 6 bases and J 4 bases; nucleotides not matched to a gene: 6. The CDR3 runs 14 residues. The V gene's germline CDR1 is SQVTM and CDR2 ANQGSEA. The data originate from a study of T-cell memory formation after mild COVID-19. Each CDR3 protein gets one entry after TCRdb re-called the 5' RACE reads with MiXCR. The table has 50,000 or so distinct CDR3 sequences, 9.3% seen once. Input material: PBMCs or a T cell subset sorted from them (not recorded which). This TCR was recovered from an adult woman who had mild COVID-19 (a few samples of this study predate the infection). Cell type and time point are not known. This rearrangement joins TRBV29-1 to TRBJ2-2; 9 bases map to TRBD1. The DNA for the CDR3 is TGCAGCGTCGACAGGGGGTCCCCCACCGGGGAGCTGTTTTTT. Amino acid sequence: CSVDRGSPTGELFF.